The entry that follows covers one T cell receptor (beta chain) sequence. The target of this receptor is not known. No base-level quality is on record; no much larger clone is a single base apart. V lost 5 bases and J lost 6 bases, and the count of bases not matched to a germline gene is 3. The germline V gene supplies CDR1 SGHAT and CDR2 FQNNGV. The CDR3 numbers 15 residues from cysteine through phenylalanine. Only the CDR3 part of the read is kept: 45 bases, read in frame from the first base. Library generation was performed with the immunoSEQ multiplex PCR assay. The paper's data handling went like this. To diagnose cytomegalovirus status from the catalog of TCR beta chain sequences, a statistical classification framework was built. Here the immuneACCESS table is served through TCRdb, limited to in-frame sequences with V and J called. Missing clones are a known gap in these copies; in checked studies unresolved V genes cover under half, and the rest lacks a known reason. V and J calls and clone size are given by that table; D and trimming were obtained from the DNA. This sample lists some 250,000 clones; around 90% were detected once. Together, the top ten hold around 0.34% of the sample.

The donors belonged to the validation cohort of about 130 subjects, which was separate from the approximately 700-subject first cohort. This entry comes from a study of cytomegalovirus exposure and HLA in healthy donors listed by TCRdb under 2017. Turning to the overall study: According to a later analysis, one platform produced both the roughly 110 validation repertoires and the approximately 670 repertoires of the first cohort. High-throughput TCR immunosequencing, statistical association of individual TCRs with disease status, and machine learning were combined to predict cytomegalovirus infection status. In addition to the first cohort of 666 subjects, a separate validation cohort of 120 different subjects was used. The aim of the study was to test whether cataloging public T cell receptors could identify signatures of past pathogen exposure. What the study reported, not specific to this receptor: Most TCR sequences were seen in very few donors, while some public TCRs were found in many individuals. The authors suggested that the approach could potentially be extended to other disease states and immunological phenotypes. Three of the identified cytomegalovirus-associated TCR beta chains were confirmed in vitro to be specific for cytomegalovirus antigens. A later analysis lacked HLA typing for the validation cohort, so it scored co-occurrence in that cohort across all 120 or so repertoires. Subsequent analysis determined that TCRs grouped into clusters in the first cohort also showed a tendency toward co-occurrence across the 130 or so validation repertoires, and 85% to 95% of cluster scores exceeded 0. The study listed 164 TCR beta chains as associated with cytomegalovirus. In both the original and validation cohorts, the classifier was reported to diagnose cytomegalovirus status with high specificity and sensitivity.

Sequencing used PBMCs. This TCR was recovered from a young woman in good health and CMV-seronegative. The sequence links TRBV11-2 to TRBJ2-1, and TRBD2 matches 14 of the central bases. At the DNA level, the sequence is TGTGCCAGCAGCCGCGGGACTAGCGGGGGCAATGAGCAGTTCTTC. Translated, this gives CASSRGTSGGNEQFF.